These T cell receptor beta chains were read from a single sample in a study of identical twins. One entry per CDR3 protein, called by TCRdb with MiXCR from the 5' RACE reads. The profile shows 1.5 million or so distinct CDR3 sequences, about 32% of them singletons. The sequenced sample was cord blood. These receptors all come from a newborn girl in good health. Each CDR3 is given without its conserved first and last residue.

J gene	V gene	CDR3 protein
TRBJ2-1	TRBV10-3	AISETRGEQF
.	TRBV20-1	SASEGGRRETQY
TRBJ2-5	TRBV6-1	ASDRQGTYNEQY
TRBJ1-2	TRBV18	ASSPSGQGARGYT
TRBJ2-7	TRBV27	ASSLSYRAWTYEQY
TRBJ2-3	TRBV6-5	ASSYSGFTTDTQY
TRBJ2-7	TRBV2	ASSESVGFYEQY
TRBJ2-3	TRBV20-1	SAPTSLLTDTQY
TRBJ2-5	TRBV10-3	AISDSAAQGRETQY
TRBJ2-3	TRBV5-6	ASSRSGGRFVDTQY
TRBJ2-3	TRBV7-8	ASSWTLGFTDTQY
TRBJ1-2	TRBV20-1	SAVLAYYYGYT
TRBJ1-1	TRBV20-1	SASQGGDRASEAF
TRBJ1-4	TRBV12-3/TRBV12-4	ASSQPGTGNEKPF
TRBJ2-3	TRBV10-3	AISESSGIADTQY
TRBJ1-4	TRBV3-1	ASSQEGVNERLF
TRBJ2-1	TRBV20-1	SATSGQGYNEQF
TRBJ2-5	TRBV20-1	SARGPGRPQETQY
TRBJ2-3	TRBV6-1	ASSGLAGFSTDTQY
TRBJ1-5	TRBV20-1	SARVSTGNQPQH
TRBJ2-7	TRBV15	ATSYLAGGKYNEQY
TRBJ2-4	TRBV7-9	ASSLTGARNIQY
TRBJ1-2	TRBV7-2	ASSLERDRGMVGYT
TRBJ1-2	TRBV20-1	SAPRPYGYT
TRBJ1-1	TRBV12-3/TRBV12-4	ASSLAQGPMNTEAF
TRBJ2-1	TRBV27	ASSRQGAEQF
TRBJ1-1	TRBV5-4	ASSFDVRENTEAF
TRBJ1-2	TRBV2	ASSLRPSDRIHGYT
TRBJ1-2	TRBV20-1	SASLIGANYGYT
TRBJ2-1	TRBV12-3/TRBV12-4	ASSRPSGRLGGEQF
TRBJ2-1	TRBV28	ASSQARDFHNEQF
TRBJ1-1	TRBV21-1	ASSKNRGTGTEAF